Below are 20 T cell receptor beta chains sequenced from a single sample in a study of radiation and T cells in renal cell carcinoma. Treatment reported: 15 Gy SBRT to primary tumor, nephrectomy 4 weeks later. The method was immunoSEQ multiplex PCR; TCRdb's version includes in-frame clones alone and lacks a portion of them. The sample carries approximately 21,000 clones, around 52% recorded once. Source: tumor tissue, taken from a patient whose treatment included radiotherapy and nephrectomy. The origin of the receptors is a woman in her forties or fifties with renal cell carcinoma.

This clone was found a few times. The chain recombines TRBV12-5 with TRBJ2-1; TRBD2 matches 12 bases. V was pared by 1 base and J by 5 bases, with 3 bases of the junction left unmatched. CDR3 length: 16 amino acids. CDR1 and CDR2 (germline): LGHNT, FRNRAP. The CDR3 reads CASGLGLAGVNNEQFF. The CDR3 DNA follows: TGTGCTAGTGGTTTGGGACTAGCGGGGGTGAACAATGAGCAGTTCTTC.

The genes are TRBV19 and TRBJ1-1; D is uncertain. This CDR3 is built from 14 residues. The V end lost 3 bases, the J end lost 0 bases, and 8 bases lay between the germline ends. CDR1 LNHDA and CDR2 SQIVND come from the germline V gene (reference sequence). The CDR3 here is CASSIRFMNTEAFF. CDR3 coding DNA: TGTGCCAGTAGTATTCGCTTTATGAACACTGAAGCTTTCTTT.

This clone has a handful of counts. The V and J genes are TRBV6-6 and TRBJ1-5; 9 nucleotides align to TRBD1. Trimming cost V 4 bases and J 5 bases; bases outside gene matches: 3. Per the germline V gene, CDR1 is MNHNY and CDR2 is SVGAGI (reference sequence). The length of the CDR3 is 14 residues. The CDR3 spells CASSSTGGDQPQHF. The CDR3 nucleotides are TGTGCCAGCAGTTCGACAGGGGGGGATCAGCCCCAGCATTTT.

The chain joins TRBV15 to TRBJ1-2, with 9 bases fitting TRBD1. Germline assignment: CDR1 LNHNV and CDR2 YYDKDF (reference sequence). This CDR3 region has 16 residues. With 0 bases clipped from V and 1 base from J, the junction kept 3 bases outside the gene matches. CDR3 sequence reads: CATSREQGARNYGYTF. CDR3 nucleotides: TGTGCCACCAGCAGAGAACAGGGGGCTCGTAACTATGGCTACACCTTC.

On this clone: Sequence at one end of the junction differs from germline and may be a read error. This chain connects TRBV7-7 to TRBJ2-7; a weak D match, TRBD1 (5 bases). The CDR3 covers 13 residues. CDR1 is SSHAT and CDR2 is FNYEAQ in the germline V gene (reference sequence). CDR3 sequence reads: CASSSGNSYEQYF. The CDR3 DNA reads TGTGCTAGCAGTTCAGGGAATTCTTACGAGCAGTACTTC.

This clone was observed a handful of times. The chain combines TRBV7-2 with TRBJ1-1, with unresolved D. Germline CDR1 reads SGHTA; CDR2 reads FQGNSA. There are 12 residues in the CDR3. The V end lost 2 bases, the J end lost 2 bases, and 3 bases lay between the germline ends. In DNA, the CDR3 is TGTGCCAGCAGCTTAACCAACACTGAAGCTTTCTTT. Its translation: CASSLTNTEAFF.

This rearrangement joins TRBV9 to TRBJ2-4; no firm D call. Trimming removed 0 bases at V and 11 bases at J, with 9 bases between. The CDR3 runs 12 residues. The germline V gene has CDR1 SGDLS and CDR2 YYNGEE. DNA of the CDR3: TGTGCCAGCAGCGTAGGGTCTGGATTTCAGTACTTC. It is translated as CASSVGSGFQYF.

This chain uses TRBV5-1 with TRBJ1-1, with D maybe TRBD1 (5 bases). Trimming left V 5 bases short and J 0 bases short, with 14 bases between. Germline CDR1 SGHRS, CDR2 YFSETQ. The CDR3 covers 15 residues. CDR3 protein: CASSLSGTVNTEAFF. The CDR3 coding sequence is TGCGCCAGCAGTCTTTCCGGGACGGTGAACACTGAAGCTTTCTTT.

V is TRBV5-1 and J is TRBJ1-1, with a tentative D call TRBD1 (6 bases). CDR1 is SGHRS, CDR2 YFSETQ, per germline. V was shortened by 5 bases and J by 4 bases, with 12 bases between the two germline ends. The CDR3 loop spans 13 amino acids. The CDR3 loop is CASRVGGTTEAFF. CDR3 nucleotide sequence: TGCGCCAGCAGGGTAGGGGGGACCACTGAAGCTTTCTTT.

The chain joins TRBV19 to TRBJ1-5; unclear D gene. This CDR3 contains 15 residues. Germline lookup yields CDR1 LNHDA and CDR2 SQIVND (reference sequence). V dropped 7 bases and J dropped 3 bases, with 16 bases sitting between them. CDR3 sequence reads: CASKRPEGNNQPQHF. CDR3 DNA sequence: TGTGCCAGTAAGAGACCGGAGGGAAACAATCAGCCCCAGCATTTT.

The chain couples TRBV13 to TRBJ2-7, with 7 bases identical to TRBD1. Germline V gives CDR1 PRHDT, CDR2 FYEKMQ (reference sequence). V trimming: 4 bases; J trimming: 6 bases; junction bases outside the gene matches: 18. The CDR3 is made up of 17 amino acids. For the CDR3, the DNA is TGTGCCAGCAGCTGGACAGGCGCCGGGACCCCACATGCCGAGCAGTACTTC. This translates into CASSWTGAGTPHAEQYF.

The genes are TRBV7-9 and TRBJ2-7; weak D call: TRBD1 (6 bases). The CDR3 is made up of 15 amino acids. The ends were cut back, 5 bases at V and 2 bases at J, with 16 bases in the middle. CDR1 and CDR2 (germline): SEHNR, FQNEAQ (reference sequence). CDR3 sequence (DNA): TGTGCCAGCAGCGGCATCGGAAGGGGGACCTACGAGCAGTACTTC. Translating it yields CASSGIGRGTYEQYF.

The chain joins TRBV5-1 to TRBJ2-1; the match to TRBD2 covers 7 bases. This CDR3 region has 16 residues. Trimming took 5 bases from V and 0 from J; bases not matched to a gene: 8. In germline, CDR1 is SGHRS, CDR2 YFSETQ. The CDR3 loop is CASSWERGSSYNEQFF. CDR3 coding DNA: TGCGCCAGCAGTTGGGAGCGGGGCAGCTCCTACAATGAGCAGTTCTTC.

In this sample, this clone turned up a few times. The V gene is TRBV18, the J gene TRBJ1-3; no clear D gene. V dropped 2 bases and J dropped 0 bases, with 8 bases sitting between them. This CDR3 contains 15 residues. Per germline, CDR1 KGHSH and CDR2 LQKENI. DNA for the CDR3: TGTGCCAGCTCACCATACGCAGACTCTGGAAACACCATATATTTT. This translates into CASSPYADSGNTIYF.

This clone was detected only once. The chain is built from TRBV6-6 and TRBJ2-7, with D possibly TRBD2 on 6 matching bases. The CDR3 contains 14 residues. Germline CDR1 MNHNY, CDR2 SVGAGI (reference sequence). V lost 0 bases and J lost 6, with 12 bases in between. This CDR3 reads CASSYSSIGGEQYF. In nucleotides, the CDR3 is TGTGCCAGCAGTTACTCGTCAATCGGGGGCGAGCAGTACTTC.

This clone was detected a few times. The CDR3 region is CASRSQDSNYGYTF. The DNA for the CDR3 is TGTGCCAGCAGGTCACAGGACTCCAACTATGGCTACACCTTC. The genes are TRBV27 and TRBJ1-2; D is perhaps TRBD1 (5 bases). Between the trimmed V and J ends, which lost 6 bases and 2 bases, there was a span of 13 bases. CDR3 length: 14 amino acids. Germline assignment: CDR1 MNHEY and CDR2 SMNVEV (reference sequence).

The V call is TRBV7-8, the J call TRBJ1-3; TRBD1 might be the D (6 bases). The V and J ends lost 5 bases and 4 bases respectively, with 12 bases between them. Germline V CDR1 and CDR2: SGHVS, FQNEAQ. CDR3 length: 14 amino acids. CDR3 coding DNA: TGTGCCAGCAGCCTTCGACAGGAAGGAAACACCATATATTTT. Amino acid sequence: CASSLRQEGNTIYF.

This clone has more than one count but fewer than ten. In DNA, the CDR3 is TGTGCCAGCAGCCCCCAGGTTGCAACTAATGAAAAACTGTTTTTT. Translated, it gives CASSPQVATNEKLFF. V gene TRBV6-5 combines with J gene TRBJ1-4, with D unclear. V dropped 6 bases and J dropped 0 bases, with 11 bases sitting between them. The V gene's germline CDR1 is MNHEY and CDR2 SVGAGI. CDR3 size: 15 residues.

The V call is TRBV7-9, the J call TRBJ2-7; TRBD1 matches 11 bases. Germline V gene data show CDR1 as SEHNR and CDR2 as FQNEAQ (reference sequence). There are 16 residues in the CDR3. V shed 4 bases and J 3 bases; nucleotides not matched to a gene: 8. The chain's CDR3 is CASSSLSGTGGYEQYF. CDR3 in DNA: TGTGCCAGCAGCTCACTTTCCGGGACAGGGGGCTACGAGCAGTACTTC.

This clone has a count of ten or more. The CDR3 protein is CASSVGLAPNEQFF. For the CDR3, the DNA is TGTGCCAGCAGCGTAGGACTAGCCCCTAATGAGCAGTTCTTC. The chain couples TRBV9 to TRBJ2-1; TRBD2 matches 7 bases. Looked up from germline, CDR1 is SGDLS and CDR2 is YYNGEE. J gave up 7 bases and V 0 bases, and 4 bases lay outside the gene matches. CDR3 length: 14 amino acids.